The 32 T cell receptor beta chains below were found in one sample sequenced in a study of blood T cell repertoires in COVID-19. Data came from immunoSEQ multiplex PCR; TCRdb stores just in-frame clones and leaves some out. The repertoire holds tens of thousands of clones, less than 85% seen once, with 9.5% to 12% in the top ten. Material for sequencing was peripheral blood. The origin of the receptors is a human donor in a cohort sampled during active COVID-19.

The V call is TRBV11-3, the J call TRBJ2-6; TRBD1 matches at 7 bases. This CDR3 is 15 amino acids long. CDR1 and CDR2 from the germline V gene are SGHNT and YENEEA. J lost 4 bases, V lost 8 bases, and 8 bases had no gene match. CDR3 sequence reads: CASSQGGAGANVLTF. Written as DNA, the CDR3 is TGTGCCAGCTCCCAAGGGGGCGCGGGGGCCAACGTCCTGACTTTC.

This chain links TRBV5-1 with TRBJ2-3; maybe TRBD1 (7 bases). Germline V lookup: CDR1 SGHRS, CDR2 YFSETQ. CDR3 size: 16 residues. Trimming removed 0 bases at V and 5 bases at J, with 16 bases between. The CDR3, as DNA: TGCGCCAGCAGCTTGGAGGCTAGTCAGGGGGGAGATACGCAGTATTTT. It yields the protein CASSLEASQGGDTQYF.

CDR3 in amino acids: CASSLQTGPYNEQFF. The CDR3 DNA sequence: TGTGCCAGCAGCCTACAGACAGGGCCCTACAATGAGCAGTTCTTC. The chain has TRBV4-2 and TRBJ2-1, with 7 positions matching TRBD1. From germline, CDR1 is LGHNA and CDR2 YNFKEQ. There are 15 residues in the CDR3. The J segment lost 2 bases and the V segment lost 4 bases, leaving 5 bases of the junction unmatched.

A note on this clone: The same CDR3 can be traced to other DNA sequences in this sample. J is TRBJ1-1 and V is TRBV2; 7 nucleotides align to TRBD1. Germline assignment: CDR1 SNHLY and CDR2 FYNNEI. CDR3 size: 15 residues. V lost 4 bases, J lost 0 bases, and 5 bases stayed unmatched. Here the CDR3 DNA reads TGTGCCAGCAGTGGACAGGGATCCATGAACACTGAAGCTTTCTTT. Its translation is CASSGQGSMNTEAFF.

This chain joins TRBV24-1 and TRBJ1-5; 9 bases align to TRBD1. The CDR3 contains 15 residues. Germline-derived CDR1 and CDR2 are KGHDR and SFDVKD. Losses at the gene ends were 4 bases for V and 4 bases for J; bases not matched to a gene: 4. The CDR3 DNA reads TGTGCCACCAGTGACAGGGACAGGGATAATCAGCCCCAGCATTTT. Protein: CATSDRDRDNQPQHF.

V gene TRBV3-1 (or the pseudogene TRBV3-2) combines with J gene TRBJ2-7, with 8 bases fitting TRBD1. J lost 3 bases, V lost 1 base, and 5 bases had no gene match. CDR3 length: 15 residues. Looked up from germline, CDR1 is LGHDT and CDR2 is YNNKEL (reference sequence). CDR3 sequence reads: CASSQVSGQGYEQYF. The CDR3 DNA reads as TGTGCCAGCAGCCAAGTTAGTGGACAGGGCTACGAGCAGTACTTC.

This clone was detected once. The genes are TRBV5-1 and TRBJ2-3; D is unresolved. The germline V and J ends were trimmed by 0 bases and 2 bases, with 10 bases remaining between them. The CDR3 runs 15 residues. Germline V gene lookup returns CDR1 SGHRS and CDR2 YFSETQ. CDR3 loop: CASSLEQPFTDTQYF. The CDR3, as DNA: TGCGCCAGCAGCTTGGAACAGCCCTTCACAGATACGCAGTATTTT. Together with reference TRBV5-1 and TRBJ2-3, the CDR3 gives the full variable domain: KAGVTQTPRYLIKTRGQQVTLSCSPISGHRSVSWYQQTPGQGLQFLFEYFSETQRNKGNFPGRFSGRQFSNSRSEMNVSTLELGDSALYLCASSLEQPFTDTQYFGPGTRLTVL.

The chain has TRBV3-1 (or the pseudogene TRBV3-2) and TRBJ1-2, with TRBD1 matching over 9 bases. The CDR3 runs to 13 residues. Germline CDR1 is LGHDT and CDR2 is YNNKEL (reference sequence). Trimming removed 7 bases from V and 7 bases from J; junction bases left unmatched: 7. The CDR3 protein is CASTTRDRAGYTF. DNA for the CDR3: TGTGCCAGCACGACCCGGGACAGGGCTGGCTACACCTTC.

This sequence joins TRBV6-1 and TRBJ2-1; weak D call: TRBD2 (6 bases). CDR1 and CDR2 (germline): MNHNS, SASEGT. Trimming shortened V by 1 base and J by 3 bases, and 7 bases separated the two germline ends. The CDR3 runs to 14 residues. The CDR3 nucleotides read TGTGCCAGCAGTGAAGACGGGGGCTACAATGAGCAGTTCTTC. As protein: CASSEDGGYNEQFF.

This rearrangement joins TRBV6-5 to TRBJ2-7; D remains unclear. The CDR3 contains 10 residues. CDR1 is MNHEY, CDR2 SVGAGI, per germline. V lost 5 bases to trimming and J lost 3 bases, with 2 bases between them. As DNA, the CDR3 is TGTGCCAGCAGTCACTACGAGCAGTACTTC. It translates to CASSHYEQYF.

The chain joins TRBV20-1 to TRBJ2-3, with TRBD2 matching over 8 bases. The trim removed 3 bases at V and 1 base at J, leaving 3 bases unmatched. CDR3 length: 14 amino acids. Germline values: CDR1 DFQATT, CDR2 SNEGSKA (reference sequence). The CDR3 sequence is CSASSGAGTDTQYF. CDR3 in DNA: TGCAGTGCTAGTAGCGGGGCGGGCACAGATACGCAGTATTTT.

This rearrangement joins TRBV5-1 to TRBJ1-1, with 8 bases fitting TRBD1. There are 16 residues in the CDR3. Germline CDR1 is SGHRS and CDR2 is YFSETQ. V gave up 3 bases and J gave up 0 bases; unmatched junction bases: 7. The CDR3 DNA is TGCGCCAGCAGCTCCGGGACAGGTGCAATGAACACTGAAGCTTTCTTT. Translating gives CASSSGTGAMNTEAFF.

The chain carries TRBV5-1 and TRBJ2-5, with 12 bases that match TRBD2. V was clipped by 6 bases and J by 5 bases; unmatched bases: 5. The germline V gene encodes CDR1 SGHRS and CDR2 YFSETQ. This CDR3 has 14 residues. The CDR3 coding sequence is TGCGCCAGCAAGACCGGGACTAGCGGGGAGACCCAGTACTTC. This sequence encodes CASKTGTSGETQYF.

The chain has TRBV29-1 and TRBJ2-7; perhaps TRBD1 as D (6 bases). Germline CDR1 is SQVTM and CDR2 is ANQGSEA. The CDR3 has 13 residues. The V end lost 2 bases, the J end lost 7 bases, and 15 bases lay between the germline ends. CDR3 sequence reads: CSVERQGTREQYF. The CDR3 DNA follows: TGCAGCGTTGAAAGGCAGGGGACGAGGGAGCAGTACTTC.

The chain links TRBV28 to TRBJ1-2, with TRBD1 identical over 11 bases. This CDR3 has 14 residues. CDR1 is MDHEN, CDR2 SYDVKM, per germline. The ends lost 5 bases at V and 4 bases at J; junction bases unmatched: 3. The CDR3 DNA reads TGTGCCAGCAGTAGGACAGGGGGCACCTATGGCTACACCTTC. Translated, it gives CASSRTGGTYGYTF.

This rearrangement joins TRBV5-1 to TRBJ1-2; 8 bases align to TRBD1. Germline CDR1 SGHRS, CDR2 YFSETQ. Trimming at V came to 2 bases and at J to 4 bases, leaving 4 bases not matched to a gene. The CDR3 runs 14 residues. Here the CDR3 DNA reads TGCGCCAGCAGCTTAACCACAGGGGGCTATGGCTACACCTTC. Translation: CASSLTTGGYGYTF. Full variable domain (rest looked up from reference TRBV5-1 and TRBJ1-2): KAGVTQTPRYLIKTRGQQVTLSCSPISGHRSVSWYQQTPGQGLQFLFEYFSETQRNKGNFPGRFSGRQFSNSRSEMNVSTLELGDSALYLCASSLTTGGYGYTFGSGTRLTVV.

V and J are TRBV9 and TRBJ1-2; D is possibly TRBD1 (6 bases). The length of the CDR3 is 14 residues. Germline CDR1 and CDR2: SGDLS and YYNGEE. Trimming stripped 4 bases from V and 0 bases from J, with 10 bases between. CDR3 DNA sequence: TGTGCCAGCAGCCTGGACAGCGCTAACTATGGCTACACCTTC. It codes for CASSLDSANYGYTF.

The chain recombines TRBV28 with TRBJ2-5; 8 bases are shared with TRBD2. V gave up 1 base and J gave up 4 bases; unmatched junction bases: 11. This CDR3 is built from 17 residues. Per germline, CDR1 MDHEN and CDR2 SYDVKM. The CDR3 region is CASSLFPSGSISETQYF. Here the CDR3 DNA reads TGTGCCAGCAGTTTATTCCCCAGCGGGAGTATTTCAGAGACCCAGTACTTC.

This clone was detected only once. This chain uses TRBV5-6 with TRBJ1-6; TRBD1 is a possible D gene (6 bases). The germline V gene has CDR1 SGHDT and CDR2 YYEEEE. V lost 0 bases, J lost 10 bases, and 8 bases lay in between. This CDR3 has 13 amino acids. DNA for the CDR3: TGTGCCAGCAGCTTGGACAGGGTGTCACCCCTCCACTTT. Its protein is CASSLDRVSPLHF.

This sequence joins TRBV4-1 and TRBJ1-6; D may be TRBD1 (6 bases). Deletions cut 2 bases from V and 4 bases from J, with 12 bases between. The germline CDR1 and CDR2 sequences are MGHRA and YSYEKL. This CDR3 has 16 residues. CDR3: CASSQFQGFYNSPLHF. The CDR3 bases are TGCGCCAGCAGCCAATTCCAGGGGTTTTATAATTCACCCCTCCACTTT.

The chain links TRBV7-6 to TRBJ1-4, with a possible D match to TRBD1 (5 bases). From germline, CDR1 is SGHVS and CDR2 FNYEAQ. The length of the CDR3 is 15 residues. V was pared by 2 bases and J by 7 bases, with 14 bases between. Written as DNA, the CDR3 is TGTGCCAGCAGCTTACAGGGAGGAGGGAGTGAAAAACTGTTTTTT. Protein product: CASSLQGGGSEKLFF.

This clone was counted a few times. The DNA of the CDR3 is TGCGCCAGCAGCCAAGCTTTTCACGGGAGGGCCTCTGGGGAGCAGTACTTC. This sequence encodes CASSQAFHGRASGEQYF. This chain uses TRBV4-1 with TRBJ2-7; the match to TRBD2 covers 8 bases. The ends lost 1 base at V and 7 bases at J; junction bases unmatched: 15. This CDR3 is built from 17 residues. Per germline, CDR1 MGHRA and CDR2 YSYEKL.

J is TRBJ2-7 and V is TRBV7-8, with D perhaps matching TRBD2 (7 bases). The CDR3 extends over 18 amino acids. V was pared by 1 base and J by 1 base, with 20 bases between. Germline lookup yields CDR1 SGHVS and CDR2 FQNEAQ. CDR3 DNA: TGTGCCAGCAGCTTAGGGGGGCGGGAGCGTCATTTATCCTACGAGCAGTACTTC. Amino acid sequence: CASSLGGRERHLSYEQYF.

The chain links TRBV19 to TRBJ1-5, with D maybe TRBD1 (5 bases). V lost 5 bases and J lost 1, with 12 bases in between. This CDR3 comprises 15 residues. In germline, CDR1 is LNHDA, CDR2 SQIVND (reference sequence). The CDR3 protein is CASSWQGVSNQPQHF. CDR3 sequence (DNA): TGTGCCAGTAGTTGGCAGGGTGTGAGCAATCAGCCCCAGCATTTT.

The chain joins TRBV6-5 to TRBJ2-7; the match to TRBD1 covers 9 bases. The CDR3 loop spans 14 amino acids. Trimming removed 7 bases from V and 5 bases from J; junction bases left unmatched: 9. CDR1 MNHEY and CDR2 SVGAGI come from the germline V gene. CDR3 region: CASTRDRVFDEQYF. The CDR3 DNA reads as TGTGCCAGCACCCGGGACAGGGTGTTTGACGAGCAGTACTTC.

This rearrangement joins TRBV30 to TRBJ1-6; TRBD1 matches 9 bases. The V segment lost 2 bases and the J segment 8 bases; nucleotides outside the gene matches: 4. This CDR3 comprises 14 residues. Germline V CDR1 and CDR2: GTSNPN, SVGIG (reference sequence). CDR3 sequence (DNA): TGTGCCTGGAGTTGGACAGGGGCCTATTCACCCCTCCACTTT. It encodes CAWSWTGAYSPLHF.

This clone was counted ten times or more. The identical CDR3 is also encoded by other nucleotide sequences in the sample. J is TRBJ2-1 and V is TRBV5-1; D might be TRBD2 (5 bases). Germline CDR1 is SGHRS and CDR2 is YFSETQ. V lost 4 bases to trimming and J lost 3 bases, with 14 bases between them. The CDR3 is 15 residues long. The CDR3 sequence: CASSPSGSSYNEQFF. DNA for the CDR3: TGCGCCAGCAGCCCCAGTGGGAGCAGCTACAATGAGCAGTTCTTC.

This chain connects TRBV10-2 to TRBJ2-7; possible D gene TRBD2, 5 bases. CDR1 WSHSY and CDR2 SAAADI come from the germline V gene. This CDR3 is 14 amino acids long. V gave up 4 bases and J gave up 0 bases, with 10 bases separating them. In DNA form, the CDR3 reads TGCGCCAGCAGTGCGAGCGGCAGCTCCTACGAGCAGTACTTC. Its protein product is CASSASGSSYEQYF.

The DNA for the CDR3 is TGCGCCAGCAGCTTGAACAGGGGAGAGACCCAGTACTTC. It codes for CASSLNRGETQYF. The chain employs TRBV5-1 and TRBJ2-5; 7 bases line up with TRBD1. Germline trimming cut 1 base from V and 4 bases from J; bases unmatched to any gene: 1. The CDR3 runs 13 residues. From germline, CDR1 is SGHRS and CDR2 YFSETQ. Variable domain in full (rest from reference TRBV5-1 and TRBJ2-5): KAGVTQTPRYLIKTRGQQVTLSCSPISGHRSVSWYQQTPGQGLQFLFEYFSETQRNKGNFPGRFSGRQFSNSRSEMNVSTLELGDSALYLCASSLNRGETQYFGPGTRLLVL.

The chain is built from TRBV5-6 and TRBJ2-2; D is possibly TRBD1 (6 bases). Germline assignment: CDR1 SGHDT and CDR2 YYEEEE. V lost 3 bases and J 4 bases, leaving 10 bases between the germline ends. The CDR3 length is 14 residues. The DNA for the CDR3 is TGTGCCAGCAGCTGGGGACAAATCACCGGGGAGCTGTTTTTT. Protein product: CASSWGQITGELFF.

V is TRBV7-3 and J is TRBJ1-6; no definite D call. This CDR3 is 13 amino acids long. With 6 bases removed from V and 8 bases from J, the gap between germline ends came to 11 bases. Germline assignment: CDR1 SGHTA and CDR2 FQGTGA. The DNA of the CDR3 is TGTGCCAGCAGTTCCCAAACTTATTCACCCCTCCACTTT. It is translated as CASSSQTYSPLHF. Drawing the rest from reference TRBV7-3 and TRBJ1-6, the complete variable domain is GAGVSQTPSNKVTEKGKYVELRCDPISGHTALYWYRQSLGQGPEFLIYFQGTGAADDSGLPNDRFFAVRPEGSVSTLKIQRTERGDSAVYLCASSSQTYSPLHFGNGTRLTVT.

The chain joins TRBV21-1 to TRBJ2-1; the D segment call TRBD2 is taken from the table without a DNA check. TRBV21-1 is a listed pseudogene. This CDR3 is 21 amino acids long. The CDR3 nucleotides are TGTGCCAGCAGCAAAGGGGGACTAGCGGGACAAAGTTCGAGCTCCTACAATGAGCAGTTCTTC. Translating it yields CASSKGGLAGQSSSSYNEQFF.